The 32 T cell receptor beta chains below all came from one sample that was sequenced in a study of regulatory T cells in long-lasting Graves disease. Library construction for TCR beta used iRepertoire HTBI primers and Arm-PCR of CDR3 regions. Via MiXCR, TCRdb re-called the multiplex PCR reads, giving one row per CDR3 protein. The table records 420,000 or so distinct CDR3 sequences, 23% of them present only once. Time point specified: persistent/refractory GD, antithyroid drugs over 5 years with positive TRAb. The authors made the TCR library using RNA they extracted from PBMCs. The sample was peripheral blood mononuclear cells (PBMCs), taken when the disease was refractory, from a patient treated with antithyroid drugs. The receptors here all came from a female donor with Graves disease.

V is TRBV30 and J is TRBJ1-2; D is uncertain. This CDR3 has 11 residues. Germline assignment: CDR1 GTSNPN and CDR2 SVGIG (reference sequence). The ends were cut back, 0 bases at V and 8 bases at J, with 7 bases in the middle. This CDR3 is CAWSVPGGYTF. For the CDR3, the DNA is TGTGCCTGGAGTGTACCCGGGGGCTACACCTTC. The variable domain in full, with the rest retrieved from reference TRBV30 and TRBJ1-2, is SQTIHQWPATLVQPVGSPLSLECTVEGTSNPNLYWYRQAAGRGLQLLFYSVGIGQISSEVPQNLSASRPQDRQFILSSKKLLLSDSGFYLCAWSVPGGYTFGSGTRLTVV.

This clonotype was counted ten times or more. This chain links TRBV28 with TRBJ2-7; no reliable D call. This CDR3 has 14 amino acids. The V end was cut by 6 bases, the J end by 0 bases, with 12 bases between. Germline CDR1 reads MDHEN; CDR2 reads SYDVKM. The CDR3 sequence: CASSPVGVSYEQYF. In DNA, the CDR3 is TGTGCCAGCAGCCCCGTTGGGGTCTCCTACGAGCAGTACTTC.

A few counts support this clonotype. V and J are TRBV28 and TRBJ2-7; perhaps TRBD2 as D (5 bases). Germline-derived CDR1 and CDR2 are MDHEN and SYDVKM. With 8 bases removed from V and 3 bases from J, the gap between germline ends came to 11 bases. This CDR3 has 12 residues. The CDR3 reads CASAPGNYEQYF. The CDR3 nucleotides are TGTGCCAGCGCACCGGGAAACTACGAGCAGTACTTC.

This sequence joins TRBV7-2 and TRBJ1-1; D ambiguous. V lost 3 bases to trimming and J lost 11 bases, with 13 bases between them. The CDR3 contains 12 residues. Germline V gene data show CDR1 as SGHTA and CDR2 as FQGNSA. CDR3 sequence reads: CASSFVYGYAFF. DNA of the CDR3: TGTGCCAGCAGCTTCGTCTACGGGTACGCTTTCTTT.

The table lists this clonotype with many counts. J is TRBJ2-5 and V is TRBV15; D is perhaps TRBD1 (5 bases). CDR3 length: 14 amino acids. Trimming took 2 bases from V and 2 from J, leaving 9 bases between them. CDR1 is LNHNV and CDR2 is YYDKDF in the germline V gene (reference sequence). CDR3 in amino acids: CATSRQGWQETQYF. As DNA, the CDR3 is TGTGCCACCAGCAGACAGGGTTGGCAAGAGACCCAGTACTTC. Together with reference TRBV15 and TRBJ2-5, the CDR3 gives the full variable domain: DAMVIQNPRYQVTQFGKPVTLSCSQTLNHNVMYWYQQKSSQAPKLLFHYYDKDFNNEADTPDNFQSRRPNTSFCFLDIRSPGLGDTAMYLCATSRQGWQETQYFGPGTRLLVL.

This clonotype has at least ten counts. The gene calls are TRBV7-2 and TRBJ1-5; TRBD1 matches at 8 bases. Per germline, CDR1 SGHTA and CDR2 FQGNSA. Germline trimming cut 5 bases from V and 1 base from J; bases unmatched to any gene: 4. The CDR3 sequence is 15 residues long. CDR3 in amino acids: CASSTGGQSNQPQHF. The CDR3 DNA is TGTGCCAGCAGCACAGGGGGGCAGAGCAATCAGCCCCAGCATTTT.

The chain employs TRBV3-1 and TRBJ1-3; tentative D call: TRBD1 (6 bases). The V gene's germline CDR1 is LGHDT and CDR2 YNNKEL (reference sequence). This CDR3 comprises 16 residues. Trimming cost V 1 base and J 0 bases, with 10 bases left between them. The CDR3 region has the DNA TGTGCCAGCAGCCAAGGAGGACAGCGCTCTGGAAACACCATATATTTT. Protein product: CASSQGGQRSGNTIYF.

Only a few counts were recorded for this clonotype. V gene TRBV5-1 combines with J gene TRBJ2-7; 9 bases map to TRBD2. CDR1 and CDR2 (germline): SGHRS, YFSETQ. V dropped 4 bases and J dropped 3; count of bases not matched to a gene: 8. This CDR3 contains 15 residues. The chain's CDR3 is CASSSPGLAGYEQYF. The CDR3 region has the DNA TGCGCCAGCAGCAGCCCGGGACTAGCAGGCTACGAGCAGTACTTC.

This clonotype occurred once. A read error is possible here, since a much larger clone lies one base away. The chain uses TRBV12-3 or TRBV12-4 and TRBJ1-5; no firm D call. The CDR3 has 14 amino acids. This chain's CDR3 is CANSFFGGNQPQHF. CDR3 nucleotides: TGTGCCAACAGTTTTTTCGGTGGGAATCAGCCCCAGCATTTT.

There are many counts of this clonotype. This chain links TRBV5-6 with TRBJ2-5, with 10 nucleotides matching TRBD1. The CDR3 has 13 residues. V gave up 4 bases and J gave up 4 bases; unmatched junction bases: 1. The germline gives CDR1 SGHDT, CDR2 YYEEEE. The CDR3 spells CASSRTGGETQYF. DNA for the CDR3: TGTGCCAGCAGCCGGACAGGGGGAGAGACCCAGTACTTC. The whole variable domain, remainder taken from reference TRBV5-6 and TRBJ2-5, is DAGVTQSPTHLIKTRGQQVTLRCSPKSGHDTVSWYQQALGQGPQFIFQYYEEEERQRGNFPDRFSGHQFPNYSSELNVNALLLGDSALYLCASSRTGGETQYFGPGTRLLVL.

The J gene is TRBJ2-7, the V gene TRBV5-1; D tentatively reads TRBD1 or TRBD2 (5 bases each). Trimming stripped 4 bases from V and 2 bases from J, with 19 bases between. This CDR3 comprises 16 residues. CDR1 and CDR2 (germline): SGHRS, YFSETQ. In nucleotides, the CDR3 is TGCGCCAGCAGCCCCCACCAGGGACCCGGAACCTACGAGCAGTACTTC. Encoded protein: CASSPHQGPGTYEQYF.

This chain uses TRBV29-1 with TRBJ2-7; D is uncertain. Germline V gene lookup returns CDR1 SQVTM and CDR2 ANQGSEA. V lost 3 bases, J lost 2 bases, and 8 bases lay in between. The CDR3 sequence is 12 residues long. The CDR3 region has the DNA TGCAGCGTTGAGAGCCAGGCCTACGAGCAGTACTTC. It codes for CSVESQAYEQYF.

The chain employs TRBV20-1 and TRBJ2-7; D possibly corresponds to TRBD2 (6 bases). V was pared by 0 bases and J by 6 bases, with 9 bases between. The CDR3 runs to 12 residues. Germline CDR1 is DFQATT and CDR2 is SNEGSKA (reference sequence). The CDR3, as DNA: TGCAGTGCTAGAGAGGGGCGGGGCGAGCAGTACTTC. This sequence encodes CSAREGRGEQYF.

This chain joins TRBV25-1 and TRBJ1-2; TRBD1 matches at 9 bases. Germline-derived CDR1 and CDR2 are MGHDK and SYGVNS. The CDR3 covers 14 residues. Trimming at V came to 1 base and at J to 5 bases, leaving 2 bases not matched to a gene. The CDR3 spells CASSEFGQGYGYTF. The CDR3 DNA follows: TGTGCCAGCAGTGAATTCGGACAGGGGTATGGCTACACCTTC.

The J gene is TRBJ2-2, the V gene TRBV3-1; 7 bases match TRBD2. CDR1 and CDR2 (germline): LGHDT, YNNKEL (reference sequence). This CDR3 is built from 14 residues. Trimming cost V 7 bases and J 3 bases; bases outside gene matches: 5. The CDR3 is CASKTGGHTGELFF. CDR3 DNA sequence: TGTGCCAGCAAAACGGGAGGTCACACCGGGGAGCTGTTTTTT.

This clonotype was counted between two and nine times. The junction departs from germline at one end; a sequencing error may be responsible. V and J are TRBV28 and TRBJ2-4, with 7 bases fitting TRBD2. CDR3 length: 16 residues. In germline, CDR1 is MDHEN, CDR2 SYDVKM. In DNA form, the CDR3 reads TGTGCCAGCAGTTTAGGGCGGGAGCTAGCCAAAAACATTCAGTGCTTC. Its protein is CASSLGRELAKNIQCF.

The table lists this clonotype with many counts. This chain joins TRBV28 and TRBJ2-7; 9 bases agree with TRBD2. V lost 4 bases and J lost 2; bases outside the gene matches: 9. The germline gives CDR1 MDHEN, CDR2 SYDVKM. The CDR3 spans 16 residues. CDR3 sequence reads: CASSSGSGSLAYEQYF. DNA for the CDR3: TGTGCCAGCAGTTCTGGTAGCGGGAGCCTCGCCTACGAGCAGTACTTC.

This clonotype was detected ten times or more. V and J are TRBV6-1 and TRBJ2-7; 7 bases align to TRBD1. This CDR3 comprises 12 residues. V trimming: 4 bases; J trimming: 3 bases; junction bases outside the gene matches: 0. Germline CDR1 and CDR2: MNHNS and SASEGT. CDR3 DNA: TGTGCCAGCAGTGGACAGGGCTACGAGCAGTACTTC. Translation: CASSGQGYEQYF.

The V and J genes are TRBV4-3 and TRBJ1-1; D is unresolved. The CDR3 extends over 16 amino acids. In germline, CDR1 is LGHNA, CDR2 YSLEER. Trimming took 0 bases from V and 2 from J, leaving 13 bases between them. Here the CDR3 DNA reads TGCGCCAGCAGCCAAGATGGTTGGGCGTTAAACACTGAAGCTTTCTTT. Translated: CASSQDGWALNTEAFF.

In this sample, this clonotype turned up a few times. The genes are TRBV6-1 and TRBJ1-1; D gene unclear. The CDR3 has 15 residues. The ends were cut back, 6 bases at V and 1 base at J, with 15 bases in the middle. The germline gives CDR1 MNHNS, CDR2 SASEGT. The chain's CDR3 is CASRSFRRKNTEAFF. The CDR3 DNA reads TGTGCCAGCAGAAGTTTCAGACGGAAGAACACTGAAGCTTTCTTT.

This clonotype was observed a handful of times. V gene TRBV7-2 combines with J gene TRBJ1-5; D uncertain. This CDR3 spans 15 amino acids. Trimming removed 2 bases from V and 0 bases from J, with 8 bases in between. Germline CDR1 SGHTA, CDR2 FQGNSA. CDR3 nucleotides: TGTGCCAGCAGCTTACTCAGACTTAGCAATCAGCCCCAGCATTTT. Translated: CASSLLRLSNQPQHF. The complete variable domain, with remaining parts taken from reference TRBV7-2 and TRBJ1-5, reads GAGVSQSPSNKVTEKGKDVELRCDPISGHTALYWYRQSLGQGLEFLIYFQGNSAPDKSGLPSDRFSAERTGGSVSTLTIQRTQQEDSAVYLCASSLLRLSNQPQHFGDGTRLSIL.

This chain links TRBV20-1 with TRBJ2-2, with D perhaps TRBD2 (5 bases). The CDR3 contains 15 residues. Germline assignment: CDR1 DFQATT and CDR2 SNEGSKA (reference sequence). V lost 4 bases, J lost 2 bases, and 14 bases lay in between. The CDR3 reads CSATTLAGNTGELFF. CDR3 bases: TGCAGTGCTACTACTCTGGCGGGTAACACCGGGGAGCTGTTTTTT.

This chain uses TRBV7-2 with TRBJ2-5; D gene ambiguous. The CDR3 runs 16 residues. The V end lost 4 bases, the J end lost 5 bases, and 20 bases lay between the germline ends. Germline values: CDR1 SGHTA, CDR2 FQGNSA. The CDR3: CASSSYTAQSRETQYF. The CDR3 DNA reads TGTGCCAGCAGCTCCTACACCGCGCAGTCGCGGGAGACCCAGTACTTC.

This clonotype was observed many times. This rearrangement joins TRBV7-2 to TRBJ2-4, with no clear D. V lost 1 base and J 0 bases, leaving 10 bases between the germline ends. CDR1 SGHTA and CDR2 FQGNSA come from the germline V gene. This CDR3 is built from 16 residues. The CDR3 is CASSLGPDPAKNIQYF. The CDR3 bases are TGTGCCAGCAGCTTAGGTCCGGACCCAGCCAAAAACATTCAGTACTTC.

V is TRBV7-6 and J is TRBJ2-7; the match to TRBD2 covers 9 bases. This CDR3 is 16 amino acids long. Losses at the gene ends were 4 bases for V and 5 bases for J; bases not matched to a gene: 12. Germline V lookup: CDR1 SGHVS, CDR2 FNYEAQ. This chain's CDR3 is CASSSWEAGGTHEQYF. The DNA of the CDR3 is TGTGCCAGCAGCTCTTGGGAAGCGGGAGGAACCCACGAGCAGTACTTC.

This clonotype was counted only a few times. The gene calls are TRBV28 and TRBJ2-2; 8 positions match TRBD1. With 7 bases clipped from V and 1 base from J, the junction kept 5 bases outside the gene matches. CDR1 and CDR2 (germline): MDHEN, SYDVKM. The CDR3 is 15 amino acids. The CDR3 DNA reads TGTGCCAGCACCGGGACAGGAATGAACACCGGGGAGCTGTTTTTT. It is translated as CASTGTGMNTGELFF.

This chain connects TRBV3-1 to TRBJ1-4, with D tentatively TRBD1 (5 bases). V was shortened by 0 bases and J by 8 bases, with 13 bases between the two germline ends. The CDR3 is 15 amino acids. CDR1 and CDR2 (germline): LGHDT, YNNKEL (reference sequence). In nucleotides, the CDR3 is TGTGCCAGCAGCCAAGATATAGGGACTCGCGAAAAACTGTTTTTT. Residues: CASSQDIGTREKLFF.

Many counts were recorded for this clonotype. In nucleotides, the CDR3 is TGTGCCAGCAGGGCGGGACGTGTCGAGCAGTACTTC. It codes for CASRAGRVEQYF. This sequence joins TRBV2 and TRBJ2-7; D perhaps matches TRBD2 (6 bases). The germline V gene has CDR1 SNHLY and CDR2 FYNNEI. The V end lost 6 bases, the J end lost 6 bases, and 12 bases lay between the germline ends. This CDR3 comprises 12 residues.

This clonotype was counted ten times or more. The chain has TRBV28 and TRBJ1-1, with a weak D call TRBD1 (5 bases). This CDR3 comprises 15 residues. Germline V gene sequence: CDR1 MDHEN, CDR2 SYDVKM. The germline V and J ends were trimmed by 5 bases and 2 bases, with 15 bases remaining between them. The CDR3 nucleotides read TGTGCCAGCAGTGTTGGTGACAGCCCCAACACTGAAGCTTTCTTT. Translated: CASSVGDSPNTEAFF.

This clonotype was observed a few times. The chain is built from TRBV7-2 and TRBJ1-2; a weak D match, TRBD1 (5 bases). CDR3 size: 14 residues. Trimming took off 3 bases at V and 2 bases at J, with 10 bases between the two ends. Germline assignment: CDR1 SGHTA and CDR2 FQGNSA. CDR3 residues: CASSFLPGNYGYTF. As DNA, the CDR3 is TGTGCCAGCAGCTTTCTTCCAGGGAACTATGGCTACACCTTC. The whole variable domain, remainder taken from reference TRBV7-2 and TRBJ1-2, is GAGVSQSPSNKVTEKGKDVELRCDPISGHTALYWYRQSLGQGLEFLIYFQGNSAPDKSGLPSDRFSAERTGGSVSTLTIQRTQQEDSAVYLCASSFLPGNYGYTFGSGTRLTVV.

The J gene is TRBJ1-6, the V gene TRBV20-1; 7 nucleotides align to TRBD1. This CDR3 has 11 amino acids. V trimming: 6 bases; J trimming: 12 bases; junction bases outside the gene matches: 5. Germline V gene sequence: CDR1 DFQATT, CDR2 SNEGSKA (reference sequence). The CDR3 reads CSAPRQGPLHF. In DNA form, the CDR3 reads TGCAGTGCCCCTCGACAGGGACCCCTCCACTTT.

This chain joins TRBV5-1 and TRBJ2-7; 7 nucleotides line up with TRBD2. V shed 4 bases, J shed 5 bases, and the junction held 12 bases outside the gene matches. The germline V gene encodes CDR1 SGHRS and CDR2 YFSETQ. CDR3 size: 15 residues. The CDR3 DNA sequence: TGCGCCAGCAGCATGGGACGCGGGAGAGTTAACGAGCAGTACTTC. Translating gives CASSMGRGRVNEQYF.